A single sample is the source of the 27 T cell receptor beta chains below, sequenced in a study of blood T cells in healthy people across ages. For the second PCR, which ran for about 7 to 11 cycles, a sample-barcoded 5' primer and a J-beta primer mix were used. TCRdb passed the 5' RACE reads through MiXCR, listing each CDR3 protein once. The table lists 1.5 million to 2 million distinct CDR3 sequences, around 50% of them singletons. The material sequenced was blood. Receptors were obtained from a woman between 40 and 55 years old in good health.

Only one count was recorded for this clonotype. This chain links TRBV6-6 with TRBJ2-3; weak D call: TRBD2 (5 bases). Per germline, CDR1 MNHNY and CDR2 SVGAGI (reference sequence). The CDR3 sequence is 16 residues long. V shed 8 bases and J shed 3 bases, with 21 bases lying between them. CDR3 protein: CASGSLNGRQTDTQYF. CDR3 coding DNA: TGTGCCAGCGGGAGCCTGAACGGGCGTCAGACAGATACGCAGTATTTT.

This clonotype was seen a handful of times. V and J are TRBV11-2 and TRBJ2-7; 7 nucleotides align to TRBD1. The J segment lost 0 bases and the V segment lost 11 bases, leaving 7 bases of the junction unmatched. The CDR3 extends over 13 amino acids. Germline lookup yields CDR1 SGHAT and CDR2 FQNNGV. CDR3 region: CAAQGTVSYEQYF. The CDR3 DNA sequence: TGTGCCGCTCAAGGGACAGTCTCCTACGAGCAGTACTTC.

This clonotype appeared a few times. CDR3 in amino acids: CASSQETSGGLQETQYF. CDR3 sequence (DNA): TGCGCCAGCAGCCAAGAGACTAGCGGGGGGCTGCAAGAGACCCAGTACTTC. The chain links TRBV4-1 to TRBJ2-5; 13 positions match TRBD2. CDR3 length: 17 amino acids. V was pared by 0 bases and J by 2 bases, with 3 bases of the junction left unmatched. Germline CDR1 is MGHRA and CDR2 is YSYEKL.

The chain uses TRBV29-1 and TRBJ2-3, with D unresolved. Trimming cost V 5 bases and J 0 bases, with 6 bases left between them. Germline V gene lookup returns CDR1 SQVTM and CDR2 ANQGSEA. The CDR3 covers 12 residues. The CDR3 bases are TGCAGCGTTATGTCTAGCACAGATACGCAGTATTTT. It specifies CSVMSSTDTQYF.

This clonotype was observed a few times. The rearrangement joins TRBV4-3 to TRBJ2-1; 10 nucleotides align to TRBD2. Germline V gives CDR1 LGHNA, CDR2 YSLEER. J gave up 6 bases and V 1 base, and 12 bases lay outside the gene matches. This CDR3 has 18 residues. The CDR3 region has the DNA TGCGCCAGCAGCCAAGCCCTAGCGGGGGCCGCCACAGCCAATGAGCAGTTCTTC. Translation: CASSQALAGAATANEQFF.

The genes are TRBV29-1 and TRBJ2-1, with 11 bases matching TRBD1. Gene TRBJ2-7 matches the end of the DNA better, so the J call may be wrong. CDR1 is SQVTM and CDR2 is ANQGSEA in the germline V gene. The CDR3 covers 17 residues. This CDR3 is CSGGQGATPASYNEQYF. CDR3 DNA: TGCAGCGGCGGACAGGGGGCGACTCCCGCTTCCTACAATGAGCAGTACTTC.

This clonotype was observed a few times. The chain has TRBV20-1 and TRBJ2-7, with 9 bases matching TRBD2. V trimming: 0 bases; J trimming: 2 bases; junction bases outside the gene matches: 5. This CDR3 is built from 15 residues. Germline CDR1 and CDR2: DFQATT and SNEGSKA (reference sequence). CDR3 amino acids: CSARENLAGTYEQYF. The CDR3 DNA is TGCAGTGCTAGAGAAAATCTAGCGGGGACCTACGAGCAGTACTTC.

The chain has TRBV25-1 and TRBJ1-4, with D hard to call. The CDR3 spans 15 residues. Trimming left V 4 bases short and J 0 bases short, with 9 bases between. Germline V gene data show CDR1 as MGHDK and CDR2 as SYGVNS. CDR3 loop: CASSGHSATNEKLFF. The CDR3 DNA reads as TGTGCCAGCAGTGGCCACAGTGCAACTAATGAAAAACTGTTTTTT.

The chain is built from TRBV7-6 and TRBJ1-1; 8 bases agree with TRBD1. CDR3 length equals 18 residues. Germline lookup yields CDR1 SGHVS and CDR2 FNYEAQ. With V trimmed by 2 bases and J by 1 base, 12 bases remained unmatched. The CDR3 DNA follows: TGTGCCAGCAGCTTACCCGACAGGGGAGAATCTCGGAACACTGAAGCTTTCTTT. As protein: CASSLPDRGESRNTEAFF.

The chain recombines TRBV6-1 with TRBJ2-5; TRBD1 might be the D (6 bases). Looked up from germline, CDR1 is MNHNS and CDR2 is SASEGT. V gave up 5 bases and J gave up 1 base, with 17 bases separating them. This CDR3 is 16 amino acids long. The DNA for the CDR3 is TGTGCCAGCAGTACCGGGACGGGACACATCCAAGAGACCCAGTACTTC. Its protein product is CASSTGTGHIQETQYF.

The V call is TRBV2, the J call TRBJ1-2; unclear D gene. The CDR3 sequence is 15 residues long. V was trimmed by 4 bases and J by 4 bases, leaving 16 bases between them. The V gene's germline CDR1 is SNHLY and CDR2 FYNNEI. CDR3: CASSGAHQFGYGYTF. The CDR3, as DNA: TGTGCCAGCAGTGGGGCTCACCAATTTGGCTATGGCTACACCTTC.

CDR3 loop: CASCGTLSPLHF. Written as DNA, the CDR3 is TGTGCCTCCTGCGGGACACTATCACCCCTCCACTTT. J is TRBJ1-6 and V is TRBV27; D perhaps matches TRBD1 (6 bases). The CDR3 contains 12 residues. V dropped 11 bases and J dropped 10 bases, with 15 bases sitting between them. Germline values: CDR1 MNHEY, CDR2 SMNVEV (reference sequence).

A note on this clonotype: Compared with germline, one end of the junction differs, possibly owing to a read error. V is TRBV7-2 and J is TRBJ2-3, with D perhaps matching TRBD1 (6 bases). Germline loops: CDR1 SGHTA, CDR2 FQGNSA. The CDR3 totals 15 residues. The CDR3 bases are TGTGTCAGCAGCTTGGTGCAGGGGATCCCAGATACGCAGTATTTT. It codes for CVSSLVQGIPDTQYF.

There are a few counts of this clonotype. The chain is built from TRBV7-9 and TRBJ2-6; 10 bases agree with TRBD1. V trimming: 6 bases; J trimming: 4 bases; junction bases outside the gene matches: 9. The CDR3 runs to 17 residues. CDR1 SEHNR and CDR2 FQNEAQ come from the germline V gene (reference sequence). The CDR3 loop is CASRPRQGAHGANVLTF. CDR3 nucleotide sequence: TGTGCCAGCAGACCCAGACAGGGGGCGCACGGGGCCAACGTCCTGACTTTC. Using reference TRBV7-9 and TRBJ2-6 for the parts outside the CDR3, the full variable domain is DTGVSQNPRHKITKRGQNVTFRCDPISEHNRLYWYRQTLGQGPEFLTYFQNEAQLEKSRLLSDRFSAERPKGSFSTLEIQRTEQGDSAMYLCASRPRQGAHGANVLTFGAGSRLTVL.

This clonotype was counted between two and nine times. The CDR3 sequence: CASSAMDLGDEQFF. For the CDR3, the DNA is TGCGCCAGCAGTGCTATGGACCTGGGCGATGAGCAGTTCTTC. The chain links TRBV5-1 to TRBJ2-1, with D unclear. The germline V gene encodes CDR1 SGHRS and CDR2 YFSETQ. The CDR3 is made up of 14 amino acids. V lost 5 bases and J lost 8, with 17 bases in between. Full variable domain (remainder filled in from reference TRBV5-1 and TRBJ2-1): KAGVTQTPRYLIKTRGQQVTLSCSPISGHRSVSWYQQTPGQGLQFLFEYFSETQRNKGNFPGRFSGRQFSNSRSEMNVSTLELGDSALYLCASSAMDLGDEQFFGPGTRLTVL.

The V gene is TRBV5-5, the J gene TRBJ2-7; 9 bases are shared with TRBD1. The CDR3 sequence is 16 residues long. Germline V lookup: CDR1 SGHKS, CDR2 YYEKEE (reference sequence). V was pared by 4 bases and J by 7 bases, with 15 bases of the junction left unmatched. CDR3 residues: CASSPNPGQGREEQYF. The CDR3 coding sequence is TGTGCCAGCAGCCCCAACCCGGGACAGGGCAGAGAGGAGCAGTACTTC.

This clonotype occurred a few times. The chain has TRBV6-6 and TRBJ2-7; 9 bases are a match to TRBD2. The DNA end is more similar to TRBJ2-5, so the J call may be wrong. The CDR3 totals 15 residues. Germline V CDR1 and CDR2: MNHNY, SVGAGI (reference sequence). Here the CDR3 reads CASSQTGLATETQYF. DNA for the CDR3: TGTGCCAGCAGCCAGACGGGACTAGCAACGGAGACCCAGTACTTC.

Only a few counts were recorded for this clonotype. This chain uses TRBV6-5 with TRBJ2-4; D perhaps matches TRBD1 (6 bases). Germline V CDR1 and CDR2: MNHEY, SVGAGI. V was clipped by 7 bases and J by 9 bases, with 16 bases between them. This CDR3 contains 13 residues. CDR3 residues: CASTTGWLSIQYF. CDR3 DNA: TGTGCCAGCACCACAGGGTGGTTAAGCATTCAGTACTTC.

This rearrangement joins TRBV15 to TRBJ2-1; 8 nucleotides line up with TRBD1. The CDR3 is made up of 15 amino acids. V dropped 4 bases and J dropped 4; count of bases not matched to a gene: 6. Germline loops: CDR1 LNHNV, CDR2 YYDKDF (reference sequence). DNA of the CDR3: TGTGCCACCAGCATATCCAGGGGGCCGTACAATGAGCAGTTCTTC. Its translation: CATSISRGPYNEQFF. The entire variable domain, with the rest obtained from reference TRBV15 and TRBJ2-1, is as follows: DAMVIQNPRYQVTQFGKPVTLSCSQTLNHNVMYWYQQKSSQAPKLLFHYYDKDFNNEADTPDNFQSRRPNTSFCFLDIRSPGLGDTAMYLCATSISRGPYNEQFFGPGTRLTVL.

The J gene is TRBJ2-3, the V gene TRBV29-1; D may correspond to TRBD1 or TRBD2 (6 bases each). Trimming shortened V by 7 bases and J by 5 bases, and 22 bases separated the two germline ends. The CDR3 contains 15 residues. The V gene's germline CDR1 is SQVTM and CDR2 ANQGSEA. This CDR3 is CSAPKVGGRRDTQYF. The CDR3 DNA sequence: TGCAGCGCCCCTAAGGTGGGGGGCCGACGAGATACGCAGTATTTT.

V and J are TRBV20-1 and TRBJ2-1; no clear D. Germline loops: CDR1 DFQATT, CDR2 SNEGSKA (reference sequence). The CDR3 is 11 amino acids. V lost 5 bases to trimming and J lost 8 bases, with 10 bases between them. This chain's CDR3 is CSAALGDEQFF. The CDR3 DNA sequence: TGCAGTGCTGCGTTGGGCGATGAGCAGTTCTTC.

The V gene is TRBV20-1, the J gene TRBJ2-3, with 9 bases identical to TRBD2. The CDR3 sequence is 17 residues long. Germline lookup yields CDR1 DFQATT and CDR2 SNEGSKA (reference sequence). V trimming: 4 bases; J trimming: 2 bases; junction bases outside the gene matches: 13. The CDR3 here is CSAKGPQRGAYTDTQYF. The CDR3, as DNA: TGCAGTGCTAAGGGGCCCCAGCGGGGGGCATACACAGATACGCAGTATTTT.

This clonotype was seen once. The rearrangement links TRBV18 to TRBJ2-5, with unresolved D. The V end was cut by 5 bases, the J end by 1 base, with 11 bases between. The CDR3 runs 14 residues. In germline, CDR1 is KGHSH, CDR2 LQKENI. The chain's CDR3 is CASSSPAVQETQYF. In DNA form, the CDR3 reads TGTGCCAGCTCATCCCCGGCAGTCCAAGAGACCCAGTACTTC.

V gene TRBV3-1 combines with J gene TRBJ2-1, with 7 bases matching TRBD1. This CDR3 region has 11 residues. Germline V gene data show CDR1 as LGHDT and CDR2 as YNNKEL (reference sequence). Trimming took 5 bases from V and 11 from J; bases not matched to a gene: 3. The CDR3 DNA is TGTGCCAGCAGCGCGACAGGGCAGCAGTTCTTC. It is translated as CASSATGQQFF.

This sequence joins TRBV19 and TRBJ1-2, with D tentatively TRBD1 (5 bases). The germline CDR1 and CDR2 sequences are LNHDA and SQIVND (reference sequence). The germline V and J ends were trimmed by 1 base and 0 bases, with 9 bases remaining between them. The CDR3 has 15 amino acids. The CDR3 DNA sequence: TGTGCCAGTAGTATAGGAGGACAACCTAACTATGGCTACACCTTC. It encodes CASSIGGQPNYGYTF.

This clonotype was observed a few times. The CDR3 loop reads CASSFPPVSSYEQYF. DNA for the CDR3: TGTGCCAGCAGTTTCCCCCCCGTAAGCTCCTACGAGCAGTACTTC. V usage is TRBV28 and J usage is TRBJ2-7, with D uncertain. This CDR3 is 15 amino acids long. CDR1 and CDR2 from the germline V gene are MDHEN and SYDVKM. Trimming took 3 bases from V and 0 from J, leaving 12 bases between them. The full variable domain, with the rest looked up from reference TRBV28 and TRBJ2-7, is DVKVTQSSRYLVKRTGEKVFLECVQDMDHENMFWYRQDPGLGLRLIYFSYDVKMKEKGDIPEGYSVSREKKERFSLILESASTNQTSMYLCASSFPPVSSYEQYFGPGTRLTVT.

This clonotype has more than one count but fewer than ten. The rearrangement joins TRBV6-2 or TRBV6-3 to TRBJ2-1; D is perhaps TRBD2 (6 bases). CDR1 MNHEY and CDR2 SVGEGT come from the germline V gene. Trimming shortened V by 0 bases and J by 0 bases, and 12 bases separated the two germline ends. This CDR3 contains 17 residues. The DNA of the CDR3 is TGTGCCAGCAGTTACTCTGTGCTAGCGTACTCCTACAATGAGCAGTTCTTC. Its protein is CASSYSVLAYSYNEQFF.